These 29 T cell receptor beta chains originate from one sample sequenced in a study. TCRdb reanalysed the 5' RACE reads using MiXCR and keeps one entry per CDR3 protein. This sample yields 25,000 to 35,000 distinct CDR3 sequences, of which around 22% are seen a single time; around 4% belongs to the top ten. Material for sequencing was memory CD4+ T cells sorted from blood. Indicated subset: memory CD4+ T cells, CD4+CD45RO+CD25-. These receptor sequences come from a female donor with breast cancer.

This clonotype was counted only a few times. The chain has TRBV12-3 or TRBV12-4 and TRBJ1-5, with 7 bases aligning to TRBD1. This CDR3 contains 16 residues. J gave up 2 bases and V 5 bases, and 9 bases lay outside the gene matches. DNA of the CDR3: TGTGCCAGCAGTCCTCCGTCAGGGGGTGGCAATCAGCCCCAGCATTTT. Its protein is CASSPPSGGGNQPQHF.

The chain combines TRBV11-2 with TRBJ2-7; 10 nucleotides match TRBD2. This CDR3 contains 17 residues. The germline CDR1 and CDR2 sequences are SGHAT and FQNNGV. After removal of 2 bases from V and 2 bases from J, the junction contained 9 bases not matched to a gene. In DNA, the CDR3 is TGTGCCAGCAGCTTAATCTCTAGCGGGGGTCAAACCTACGAGCAGTACTTC. Translated: CASSLISSGGQTYEQYF.

This clonotype was seen more than once but under ten times. The chain is built from TRBV7-6 and TRBJ2-3; 10 positions match TRBD2. From germline, CDR1 is SGHVS and CDR2 FNYEAQ. The CDR3 totals 16 residues. The V segment lost 7 bases and the J segment 2 bases; nucleotides outside the gene matches: 9. The CDR3, as DNA: TGTGCCAGCACCCCGACTAGCGGGCCAGACACAGATACGCAGTATTTT. Translating it yields CASTPTSGPDTDTQYF.

This clonotype was counted ten times or more. V is TRBV7-9 and J is TRBJ2-5; D is uncertain. Germline CDR1 SEHNR, CDR2 FQNEAQ (reference sequence). The length of the CDR3 is 12 residues. Trimming took off 5 bases at V and 4 bases at J, with 8 bases between the two ends. The CDR3 region is CASSQRGETQYF. The CDR3 DNA reads TGTGCCAGCAGCCAAAGAGGAGAGACCCAGTACTTC.

This clonotype has a handful of counts. J is TRBJ2-3 and V is TRBV12-3 or TRBV12-4, with D possibly being TRBD2 (5 bases). V lost 5 bases and J 6 bases, leaving 15 bases between the germline ends. This CDR3 has 14 amino acids. For the CDR3, the DNA is TGTGCCAGCAGTGAAGGGAGTTTAGGGGATACGCAGTATTTT. Translation: CASSEGSLGDTQYF.

The chain is built from TRBV7-3 and TRBJ2-5; 7 positions agree with TRBD1. The CDR3 is made up of 15 amino acids. The trim removed 3 bases at V and 4 bases at J, leaving 8 bases unmatched. Germline V lookup: CDR1 SGHTA, CDR2 FQGTGA. CDR3 in amino acids: CASSFDAGTAETQYF. The DNA of the CDR3 is TGTGCCAGCAGCTTCGACGCCGGGACAGCAGAGACCCAGTACTTC.

Turning to this clonotype: Just one base apart from a much larger clone, this may be a read error. It is likely a read error, because the conserved phenylalanine at the end of the CDR3 is missing. As DNA, the CDR3 is TGTGCCAGCAGGGGTTTGGGGCGGACTAGCGATGAGCAGTTCCTC. This encodes CASRGLGRTSDEQFL. The V and J genes are TRBV27 and TRBJ2-1; TRBD2 matches at 9 bases. V was pared by 6 bases and J by 8 bases, with 11 bases of the junction left unmatched. Germline values: CDR1 MNHEY, CDR2 SMNVEV (reference sequence). The CDR3 extends over 15 amino acids.

This clonotype was found a few times. The chain has TRBV6-6 and TRBJ1-4; D is unresolved. The V and J ends lost 5 bases and 6 bases respectively, with 7 bases between them. The CDR3 has 12 amino acids. Germline CDR1 and CDR2: MNHNY and SVGAGI (reference sequence). The CDR3 DNA reads as TGTGCCAGCAGTCGGGCAGATGAAAAACTGTTTTTT. This encodes CASSRADEKLFF.

This clonotype was counted between two and nine times. The rearrangement joins TRBV20-1 to TRBJ2-4, with TRBD2 matching over 7 bases. The CDR3 contains 16 residues. The V gene's germline CDR1 is DFQATT and CDR2 SNEGSKA (reference sequence). V trimming: 3 bases; J trimming: 2 bases; junction bases outside the gene matches: 10. In DNA form, the CDR3 reads TGCAGTGCTAGTGGGGGGGGGAGCTGGACCAAAAACATTCAGTACTTC. This encodes CSASGGGSWTKNIQYF.

This clonotype was counted at least ten times. This sequence joins TRBV20-1 and TRBJ2-1; 14 nucleotides align to TRBD2. The CDR3 spans 14 residues. CDR1 DFQATT and CDR2 SNEGSKA come from the germline V gene (reference sequence). V lost 4 bases and J lost 7; bases outside the gene matches: 3. Written as DNA, the CDR3 is TGCAGTGCTACTGGGACTAGCGGGAGAAATGAGCAGTTCTTC. It codes for CSATGTSGRNEQFF.

For this clonotype: Relative to the germline gene, one junction end is altered; a read error may explain this. This chain uses TRBV4-1 with TRBJ2-2; D not certain. This CDR3 has 15 amino acids. Per the germline V gene, CDR1 is MGHRA and CDR2 is YSYEKL. The CDR3 sequence is CAGSLRTALTGELFF. The CDR3, as DNA: TGCGCCGGCAGCCTTCGGACCGCGTTGACCGGGGAGCTGTTTTTT.

There are many counts of this clonotype. The chain recombines TRBV27 with TRBJ2-2; a possible D gene is TRBD2 (5 bases). Germline V gene sequence: CDR1 MNHEY, CDR2 SMNVEV (reference sequence). Trimming cost V 8 bases and J 1 base, with 5 bases left between them. This CDR3 spans 12 amino acids. DNA for the CDR3: TGTGCCAGCGGACTGAACACCGGGGAGCTGTTTTTT. Amino acids: CASGLNTGELFF.

This clonotype appeared many times. The V call is TRBV12-3 or TRBV12-4, the J call TRBJ2-7; possible D gene TRBD2, 5 bases. V gave up 2 bases and J gave up 1 base, with 9 bases separating them. This CDR3 contains 14 residues. The CDR3 DNA follows: TGTGCCAGCAGTTTAAGGACTGGATCCTACGAGCAGTACTTC. Translated, it gives CASSLRTGSYEQYF.

The table lists this clonotype with a few counts. V usage is TRBV6-5 and J usage is TRBJ2-2; D gene unclear. The CDR3 extends over 17 amino acids. Trimming pared 0 bases from V and 2 bases from J, leaving 13 bases between. The germline V gene encodes CDR1 MNHEY and CDR2 SVGAGI. The CDR3 spells CASSYSSNPRNTGELFF. In DNA, the CDR3 is TGTGCCAGCAGTTACTCTTCCAACCCTAGAAACACCGGGGAGCTGTTTTTT.

This clonotype was recorded a few times. The V and J genes are TRBV5-1 and TRBJ2-7; TRBD2 aligns across 7 bases. The germline V gene has CDR1 SGHRS and CDR2 YFSETQ. The CDR3 is 15 amino acids. With V trimmed by 4 bases and J by 7 bases, 14 bases remained unmatched. Written as DNA, the CDR3 is TGCGCCAGCAGCCCTGAGGGCAGCGGGATCTCTGAGCAGTACTTC. Translation: CASSPEGSGISEQYF.

Comment on this clonotype: This may be a read error, as it is one base from a much larger clone. This chain uses TRBV9 with TRBJ2-5, with 7 bases identical to TRBD1. From germline, CDR1 is SGDLS and CDR2 YYNGEE. CDR3 length: 15 amino acids. CDR3 amino acids: CAGSVGDSPRETQYF. CDR3 sequence (DNA): TGTGCCGGCAGCGTAGGGGACAGCCCCAGAGAGACCCAGTACTTC.

This clonotype was seen a handful of times. V is TRBV27 and J is TRBJ2-1; 11 positions agree with TRBD1. CDR1 is MNHEY, CDR2 SMNVEV, per germline (reference sequence). Trimming removed 6 bases from V and 8 bases from J; junction bases left unmatched: 6. The CDR3 is 14 residues long. The CDR3 nucleotides read TGTGCCAGCAGCTGGGGACAGGGGGGTTATGAGCAGTTCTTC. Protein product: CASSWGQGGYEQFF.

This chain joins TRBV4-2 and TRBJ2-2; D is possibly TRBD1 (6 bases). V was cut by 0 bases and J by 2 bases, with 10 bases left in between. There are 16 residues in the CDR3. CDR1 and CDR2 from the germline V gene are LGHNA and YNFKEQ. The CDR3 bases are TGTGCCAGCAGCCAAGAAGCAGGGGCAAACACCGGGGAGCTGTTTTTT. This encodes CASSQEAGANTGELFF.

This clonotype was counted at least ten times. The rearrangement joins TRBV28 to TRBJ2-1; D is possibly TRBD1 or TRBD2 (5 bases each). The CDR3 is made up of 16 amino acids. CDR1 MDHEN and CDR2 SYDVKM come from the germline V gene. Trimming removed 9 bases at V and 5 bases at J, with 23 bases between. Here the CDR3 reads CASILGTGRMNNEQFF. The CDR3 region has the DNA TGTGCCAGTATCCTGGGCACGGGACGGATGAACAATGAGCAGTTCTTC.

The V gene is TRBV28, the J gene TRBJ2-2; D unresolved. V lost 3 bases, J lost 0 bases, and 5 bases lay in between. The germline gives CDR1 MDHEN, CDR2 SYDVKM. CDR3 length: 14 residues. CDR3 sequence reads: CASSFAPNTGELFF. The CDR3 nucleotides read TGTGCCAGCAGTTTTGCCCCGAACACCGGGGAGCTGTTTTTT.

The chain combines TRBV11-3 with TRBJ1-4; D is ambiguous. The ends were cut back, 4 bases at V and 3 bases at J, with 15 bases in the middle. The CDR3 spans 16 residues. Germline values: CDR1 SGHNT, CDR2 YENEEA. The DNA of the CDR3 is TGTGCCAGCAGCTACCAAGATGACGGGGCTAATGAAAAACTGTTTTTT. The encoded protein is CASSYQDDGANEKLFF.

The V call is TRBV29-1, the J call TRBJ2-7; perhaps TRBD2 as D (6 bases). The ends were cut back, 1 base at V and 4 bases at J, with 11 bases in the middle. CDR3 length: 13 amino acids. Per the germline V gene, CDR1 is SQVTM and CDR2 is ANQGSEA. This CDR3 is CSVEGGVGYEQYF. CDR3 nucleotides: TGCAGCGTTGAAGGCGGGGTCGGTTACGAGCAGTACTTC.

In this sample, this clonotype is medium-sized (0.01 to 0.1%). V gene TRBV5-1 combines with J gene TRBJ2-2; the D is unclear. V shed 3 bases and J shed 5 bases, with 5 bases lying between them. The CDR3 runs to 12 residues. Germline CDR1 is SGHRS and CDR2 is YFSETQ. CDR3 nucleotides: TGCGCCAGCAGCTCTCGTACCGGGGAGCTGTTTTTT. Translation gives CASSSRTGELFF.

The V gene is TRBV30, the J gene TRBJ2-7, with D perhaps being TRBD1 or TRBD2 (5 bases each). This CDR3 is 15 amino acids long. CDR1 is GTSNPN and CDR2 is SVGIG in the germline V gene (reference sequence). V shed 4 bases and J shed 3 bases, with 19 bases lying between them. DNA of the CDR3: TGTGCCTGGAACGAACCGGGACGGACTCTCTACGAGCAGTACTTC. Translating gives CAWNEPGRTLYEQYF.

This clonotype was counted ten times or more. The chain uses TRBV9 and TRBJ2-7; D is perhaps TRBD2 (5 bases). This CDR3 comprises 14 residues. Germline V gene lookup returns CDR1 SGDLS and CDR2 YYNGEE. V lost 0 bases and J lost 4, with 11 bases in between. CDR3 bases: TGTGCCAGCAGCGTAGCGGCAGAGCGGTACGAGCAGTACTTC. Translated: CASSVAAERYEQYF.

As regards this clonotype: This may be a read error, as it is one base from a much larger clone. The V gene is TRBV7-7, the J gene TRBJ2-5; 8 bases are a match to TRBD2. Germline values: CDR1 SSHAT, CDR2 FNYEAQ (reference sequence). The CDR3 extends over 15 amino acids. The CDR3 spells CVSTPTLAGLETQYF. The DNA of the CDR3 is TGTGTCAGCACCCCTACGCTAGCGGGTTTAGAGACCCAGTACTTC.

This clonotype has just a few counts. DNA of the CDR3: TGTGCCAGCAGTGAACGGGGGGGGACCACTGAAGCTTTCTTT. Amino acids: CASSERGGTTEAFF. The V call is TRBV6-1, the J call TRBJ1-1; a possible D gene is TRBD1 (5 bases). Germline V gene data show CDR1 as MNHNS and CDR2 as SASEGT. The V end lost 2 bases, the J end lost 4 bases, and 11 bases lay between the germline ends. This CDR3 spans 14 amino acids.

This clonotype was counted a few times. The rearrangement links TRBV7-9 to TRBJ1-4; D unresolved. This CDR3 has 13 amino acids. V was shortened by 7 bases and J by 4 bases, with 10 bases between the two germline ends. CDR1 is SEHNR and CDR2 is FQNEAQ in the germline V gene (reference sequence). The CDR3 nucleotides read TGTGCCAGCACGTCCCCGAGTAATGAAAAACTGTTTTTT. Translating it yields CASTSPSNEKLFF.

The chain couples TRBV5-1 to TRBJ1-6, with D possibly being TRBD1 (6 bases). CDR1 SGHRS and CDR2 YFSETQ come from the germline V gene. Trimming cost V 0 bases and J 7 bases, with 14 bases left between them. The CDR3 contains 16 residues. The CDR3 DNA reads as TGCGCCAGCAGCTTGGAATGGGGGCATAGGAATTCACCCCTCCACTTT. Its protein is CASSLEWGHRNSPLHF. Supplemented by reference TRBV5-1 and TRBJ1-6, the full variable domain reads KAGVTQTPRYLIKTRGQQVTLSCSPISGHRSVSWYQQTPGQGLQFLFEYFSETQRNKGNFPGRFSGRQFSNSRSEMNVSTLELGDSALYLCASSLEWGHRNSPLHFGNGTRLTVT.